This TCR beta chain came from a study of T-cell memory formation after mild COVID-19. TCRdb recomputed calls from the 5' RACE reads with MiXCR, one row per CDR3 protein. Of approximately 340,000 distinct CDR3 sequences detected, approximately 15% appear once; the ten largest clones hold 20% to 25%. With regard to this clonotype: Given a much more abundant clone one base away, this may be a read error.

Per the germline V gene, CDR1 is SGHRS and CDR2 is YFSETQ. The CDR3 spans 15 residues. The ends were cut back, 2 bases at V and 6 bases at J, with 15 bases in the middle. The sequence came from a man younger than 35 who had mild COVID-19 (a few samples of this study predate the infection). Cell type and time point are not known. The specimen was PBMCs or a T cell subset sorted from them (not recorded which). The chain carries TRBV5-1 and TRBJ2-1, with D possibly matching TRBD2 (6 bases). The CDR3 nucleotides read TGCGCCAGCAGCTTATTGGCGGGGTGGAGCAATGAGCAGTTCTTC. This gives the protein CASSLLAGWSNEQFF.